This section outlines one T cell receptor (beta chain) sequence together with its context. What it binds is unknown. This record belongs to a study of cytomegalovirus exposure and HLA in healthy donors. General study results and limits: For TCR beta chains, V- and J-gene trimming was later linked to a missense DCLRE1C variant.

The germline CDR1 and CDR2 sequences are SGHVS and FNYEAQ. V was shortened by 1 base and J by 2 bases, with 18 bases between the two germline ends. There are 17 residues in the CDR3. Use of 60 Vbeta and 13 Jbeta primers characterized the PCR. Using immunoSEQ multiplex PCR, the repertoire was profiled, and TCRdb retains in-frame clones only, with some absent. The sample shows about 100,000 clones, approximately 76% of them seen only once. The chain combines TRBV7-6 with TRBJ2-7; TRBD1 is a possible D gene (5 bases). The sequencing input was PBMCs. The origin of this receptor is a man aged 35-49 years in good health and CMV-seronegative. The CDR3 bases are TGTGCCAGCAGCTTAGAAACCCCACGTGACAGTCCCTACGAGCAGTACGTC. Residues: CASSLETPRDSPYEQYV.